The next 32 T cell receptor beta chains were all read from a single sample in a study of PD-1 blockade in classical Hodgkin lymphoma. Each patient relapsed following autologous stem cell transplantation, and prior brentuximab vedotin exposure differed. Sequencing was performed with immunoSEQ multiplex PCR; in TCRdb, only in-frame clones are kept and a portion is missing. The repertoire consists of fewer than 25,000 clones, with around four fifths occurring once and the leading ten covering roughly 40%. This sample comprised peripheral blood mononuclear cells (PBMCs), obtained before the second cycle of nivolumab. Every receptor here comes from a human donor with classical Hodgkin lymphoma.

The chain is built from TRBV19 and TRBJ2-3; D is undetermined. The CDR3 extends over 14 amino acids. Trimming took 3 bases from V and 2 from J, leaving 9 bases between them. Looked up from germline, CDR1 is LNHDA and CDR2 is SQIVND (reference sequence). In DNA, the CDR3 is TGTGCCAGTAGTATCTCGACGTTCACAGATACGCAGTATTTT. Amino acids: CASSISTFTDTQYF.

V is TRBV6-6 and J is TRBJ1-1; D not certain. V dropped 8 bases and J dropped 0 bases, with 10 bases sitting between them. The CDR3 consists of 13 residues. Germline CDR1 MNHNY, CDR2 SVGAGI (reference sequence). DNA for the CDR3: TGTGCCAGCGGATGGGCCATGAACACTGAAGCTTTCTTT. Its translation is CASGWAMNTEAFF.

This clone was observed once. The genes are TRBV19 and TRBJ2-7, with 7 positions matching TRBD2. Trimming at V came to 4 bases and at J to 4 bases, leaving 7 bases not matched to a gene. CDR3 length: 14 residues. The germline V gene encodes CDR1 LNHDA and CDR2 SQIVND (reference sequence). The DNA of the CDR3 is TGTGCCAGTAGTACAGGGACGGGAGGATACGAGCAGTACTTC. Translated: CASSTGTGGYEQYF.

The rearrangement uses TRBV29-1 and TRBJ2-7; 7 nucleotides agree with TRBD1. Germline V CDR1 and CDR2: SQVTM, ANQGSEA. The CDR3 spans 11 residues. V trimming: 6 bases; J trimming: 3 bases; junction bases outside the gene matches: 2. CDR3 sequence: CSVYRGYEQYF. CDR3 coding DNA: TGCAGCGTGTACAGGGGCTACGAGCAGTACTTC.

This clone is judged medium-sized (0.01 to 0.1%). The chain has TRBV2 and TRBJ2-7; D is perhaps TRBD1 (6 bases). Germline V gives CDR1 SNHLY, CDR2 FYNNEI. V lost 8 bases, J lost 6 bases, and 17 bases lay in between. The CDR3 sequence is 13 residues long. The DNA for the CDR3 is TGTGCCAGCGAGGACAGACGCTTCCCCGAGCAGTACTTC. Its translation: CASEDRRFPEQYF.

This clone was seen just once. The V and J genes are TRBV4-2 and TRBJ1-4; D uncertain. The CDR3 loop spans 14 amino acids. The V end lost 1 base, the J end lost 2 bases, and 5 bases lay between the germline ends. Germline values: CDR1 LGHNA, CDR2 YNFKEQ. The CDR3 spells CASSQAKTNEKLFF. The CDR3 DNA is TGTGCCAGCAGCCAAGCGAAGACTAATGAAAAACTGTTTTTT.

The V gene is TRBV7-9, the J gene TRBJ1-1, with D possibly matching TRBD1 (5 bases). Germline assignment: CDR1 SEHNR and CDR2 FQNEAQ (reference sequence). This CDR3 spans 13 amino acids. With 1 base removed from V and 8 bases from J, the gap between germline ends came to 11 bases. CDR3 in DNA: TGTGCCAGCAGCTTAGGCCCGACAGTGGAAGCTTTCTTT. It translates to CASSLGPTVEAFF.

This chain joins TRBV19 and TRBJ2-7; D remains unclear. The CDR3 loop spans 12 amino acids. Trimming took 5 bases from V and 5 from J, leaving 10 bases between them. CDR1 LNHDA and CDR2 SQIVND come from the germline V gene (reference sequence). CDR3 nucleotides: TGTGCCAGTAGTCGGTTAGGGAACGAGCAGTACTTC. This translates into CASSRLGNEQYF.

The rearrangement joins TRBV19 to TRBJ2-5, with D unclear. With 1 base removed from V and 1 base from J, the gap between germline ends came to 4 bases. CDR1 and CDR2 from the germline V gene are LNHDA and SQIVND (reference sequence). CDR3 size: 13 residues. The CDR3 spells CASSIALQETQYF. CDR3 sequence (DNA): TGTGCCAGTAGTATAGCGCTCCAAGAGACCCAGTACTTC.

The chain joins TRBV19 to TRBJ2-3; the match to TRBD1 covers 8 bases. The CDR3 contains 14 residues. The germline V gene has CDR1 LNHDA and CDR2 SQIVND (reference sequence). The V gene end was trimmed by 4 bases and the J gene end by 3 bases; junction bases not matched to a gene: 3. The CDR3 nucleotides are TGTGCCAGTAGTACAGGGGGCAGAACAGATACGCAGTATTTT. It encodes CASSTGGRTDTQYF.

The J gene is TRBJ1-5, the V gene TRBV2, with D maybe TRBD1 (5 bases). The CDR3 runs 13 residues. Germline V lookup: CDR1 SNHLY, CDR2 FYNNEI. The germline V and J ends were trimmed by 8 bases and 4 bases, with 12 bases remaining between them. The CDR3 loop reads CASVDRTNQPQHF. CDR3 nucleotides: TGTGCCAGCGTCGACAGAACAAATCAGCCCCAGCATTTT.

This clone was recorded a few times. The chain couples TRBV7-2 to TRBJ2-1; 7 nucleotides agree with TRBD1. The CDR3 consists of 15 residues. The trim removed 4 bases at V and 4 bases at J, leaving 7 bases unmatched. CDR1 and CDR2 (germline): SGHTA, FQGNSA. CDR3 bases: TGTGCCAGCAGCTCGACCGGGACAGTGTACAATGAGCAGTTCTTC. Translation: CASSSTGTVYNEQFF.

This clone was seen just once. This rearrangement joins TRBV6-6 to TRBJ2-7; D is ambiguous. CDR3 size: 11 residues. V was pared by 5 bases and J by 2 bases, with 4 bases between. In germline, CDR1 is MNHNY, CDR2 SVGAGI (reference sequence). CDR3 nucleotide sequence: TGTGCCAGCAGTGTTACCTACGAGCAGTACTTC. Its translation: CASSVTYEQYF.

This clone was counted between two and nine times. The chain carries TRBV11-2 and TRBJ1-1; D is uncertain. The V gene lost 2 bases and the J gene lost 4 bases, with 11 bases spanning the gap. The CDR3 extends over 14 amino acids. Germline CDR1 and CDR2: SGHAT and FQNNGV. The CDR3 spells CASSLNADRTEAFF. The CDR3 DNA reads TGTGCCAGCAGCTTAAACGCGGATCGCACTGAAGCTTTCTTT.

This rearrangement joins TRBV19 to TRBJ1-4; D possibly corresponds to TRBD1 (5 bases). The CDR3 spans 13 residues. V was pared by 6 bases and J by 7 bases, with 12 bases between. Germline CDR1 reads LNHDA; CDR2 reads SQIVND (reference sequence). The CDR3 spells CASSREGLEKLFF. The CDR3 DNA sequence: TGTGCCAGTAGCAGGGAAGGTCTTGAAAAACTGTTTTTT. Full variable domain (rest looked up from reference TRBV19 and TRBJ1-4): DGGITQSPKYLFRKEGQNVTLSCEQNLNHDAMYWYRQDPGQGLRLIYYSQIVNDFQKGDIAEGYSVSREKKESFPLTVTSAQKNPTAFYLCASSREGLEKLFFGSGTQLSVL.

This rearrangement joins TRBV27 to TRBJ2-7; weak D call: TRBD1 (5 bases). The V gene lost 5 bases and the J gene lost 3 bases, with 5 bases spanning the gap. This CDR3 comprises 11 residues. The V gene's germline CDR1 is MNHEY and CDR2 SMNVEV (reference sequence). In DNA form, the CDR3 reads TGTGCCAGCAGTACAGGCTACGAGCAGTACTTC. This sequence encodes CASSTGYEQYF.

The chain combines TRBV6-1 with TRBJ2-2; 7 positions agree with TRBD1. J was trimmed by 5 bases and V by 6 bases; bases with no gene match: 6. The CDR3 is 14 residues long. Germline V gives CDR1 MNHNS, CDR2 SASEGT. CDR3 residues: CASRRQGSTGELFF. CDR3 nucleotide sequence: TGTGCCAGCAGGAGACAGGGTTCAACCGGGGAGCTGTTTTTT.

The chain couples TRBV27 to TRBJ1-2; 8 nucleotides match TRBD1. Germline V CDR1 and CDR2: MNHEY, SMNVEV (reference sequence). With V trimmed by 4 bases and J by 8 bases, 12 bases remained unmatched. This CDR3 spans 15 amino acids. CDR3 coding DNA: TGTGCCAGCAGTTCCGGGGTTGACAGGGGTAGAGGCTACACCTTC. This sequence encodes CASSSGVDRGRGYTF.

This chain connects TRBV5-8 to TRBJ1-2; 7 bases are a match to TRBD1. Germline CDR1 reads SGHTS; CDR2 reads YDEGEE. After removal of 3 bases from V and 5 bases from J, the junction contained 4 bases not matched to a gene. This CDR3 spans 13 amino acids. The CDR3 coding sequence is TGTGCCAGCAGCTCCCCCAGGGGGTATGGCTACACCTTC. Translation: CASSSPRGYGYTF. Using reference TRBV5-8 and TRBJ1-2 for the parts outside the CDR3, the full variable domain is EAGVTQSPTHLIKTRGQQATLRCSPISGHTSVYWYQQALGLGLQFLLWYDEGEERNRGNFPPRFSGRQFPNYSSELNVNALELEDSALYLCASSSPRGYGYTFGSGTRLTVV.

The V call is TRBV4-2, the J call TRBJ1-2; D possibly corresponds to TRBD1 (6 bases). In germline, CDR1 is LGHNA, CDR2 YNFKEQ. The CDR3 has 16 amino acids. V lost 1 base and J lost 3, with 15 bases in between. The CDR3: CASSQGGSGEDYGYTF. The CDR3 region has the DNA TGTGCCAGCAGCCAAGGGGGATCAGGGGAAGACTATGGCTACACCTTC.

The CDR3: CASSLEVHLQGTDTQYF. The CDR3 DNA is TGTGCCAGCAGCTTGGAAGTTCACTTGCAGGGCACAGATACGCAGTATTTT. The J gene is TRBJ2-3, the V gene TRBV5-4; D gene uncertain. CDR1 is SGHNT, CDR2 YYREEE, per germline (reference sequence). The CDR3 sequence is 17 residues long. V was shortened by 0 bases and J by 1 base, with 15 bases between the two germline ends.

V is TRBV5-1 and J is TRBJ1-1, with 8 bases lining up with TRBD1. The CDR3 spans 14 residues. The ends lost 3 bases at V and 5 bases at J; junction bases unmatched: 6. CDR1 and CDR2 (germline): SGHRS, YFSETQ. The CDR3 loop reads CASSWTGSATEAFF. Written as DNA, the CDR3 is TGCGCCAGCAGCTGGACAGGGTCGGCAACTGAAGCTTTCTTT.

This clone was seen more than once but under ten times. The chain is built from TRBV15 and TRBJ2-7; a possible D gene is TRBD1 (6 bases). Germline CDR1 and CDR2: LNHNV and YYDKDF (reference sequence). V was trimmed by 4 bases and J by 2 bases, leaving 12 bases between them. The CDR3 covers 14 residues. The DNA for the CDR3 is TGTGCCACCAGCACAGGACAGCGCGCCTACGAGCAGTACTTC. Its protein product is CATSTGQRAYEQYF.

V gene TRBV4-3 combines with J gene TRBJ2-5, with D perhaps TRBD1 (5 bases). Germline V gene lookup returns CDR1 LGHNA and CDR2 YSLEER. V lost 0 bases and J lost 4, with 12 bases in between. CDR3 length: 15 amino acids. The CDR3 protein is CASSQEGLQGETQYF. For the CDR3, the DNA is TGCGCCAGCAGCCAAGAGGGGCTGCAGGGAGAGACCCAGTACTTC.

The chain has TRBV5-1 and TRBJ2-7; TRBD1 is a possible D gene (6 bases). The V gene lost 3 bases and the J gene lost 6 bases, with 10 bases spanning the gap. Per the germline V gene, CDR1 is SGHRS and CDR2 is YFSETQ. The CDR3 loop spans 12 amino acids. The CDR3 reads CASSSGQFEQYF. The CDR3 coding sequence is TGCGCCAGCAGCTCTGGACAGTTCGAGCAGTACTTC.

The rearrangement links TRBV6-9 to TRBJ1-6; 10 bases map to TRBD1. The CDR3 runs 14 residues. Germline V CDR1 and CDR2: MNHGY, SVAAGI. V was pared by 3 bases and J by 10 bases, with 3 bases of the junction left unmatched. The CDR3 bases are TGTGCCAGCAGTTACGGGGGACAGGGGTCACCCCTCCACTTT. This codes for CASSYGGQGSPLHF.

The chain recombines TRBV5-6 with TRBJ2-3; the D gene is possibly TRBD1 (6 bases). The CDR3 has 16 residues. Trimming cost V 7 bases and J 7 bases, with 25 bases left between them. Germline CDR1 SGHDT, CDR2 YYEEEE. The CDR3 sequence is CASRGDRAGAINTQYF. In DNA form, the CDR3 reads TGTGCCAGCCGAGGGGATAGGGCAGGGGCAATAAATACGCAGTATTTT.

V gene TRBV28 combines with J gene TRBJ2-3, with 9 bases fitting TRBD1. CDR1 and CDR2 (germline): MDHEN, SYDVKM. The CDR3 has 14 residues. Trimming took 6 bases from V and 6 from J; bases not matched to a gene: 7. For the CDR3, the DNA is TGTGCCAGCAGCGGACAGGGGTGGTGGGATACGCAGTATTTT. This codes for CASSGQGWWDTQYF.

J is TRBJ1-1 and V is TRBV6-5; D unclear. The germline V and J ends were trimmed by 5 bases and 1 base, with 8 bases remaining between them. The germline V gene has CDR1 MNHEY and CDR2 SVGAGI. The CDR3 runs to 13 residues. CDR3 loop: CASSAPANTEAFF. In nucleotides, the CDR3 is TGTGCCAGCAGTGCCCCGGCGAACACTGAAGCTTTCTTT.

J is TRBJ1-1 and V is TRBV7-8; D gene ambiguous. Trimming removed 2 bases at V and 11 bases at J, with 12 bases between. The CDR3 length is 12 residues. The germline gives CDR1 SGHVS, CDR2 FQNEAQ. The CDR3, as DNA: TGTGCCAGCAGCTTATACGCCAATGAGGCTTTCTTT. Protein: CASSLYANEAFF.

This rearrangement joins TRBV7-3 to TRBJ2-3; D remains unclear. Trimming removed 2 bases from V and 2 bases from J, with 8 bases in between. The CDR3 covers 14 residues. Per germline, CDR1 SGHTA and CDR2 FQGTGA. CDR3 bases: TGTGCCAGCAGCTTAGTCCCTACCACAGATACGCAGTATTTT. Protein: CASSLVPTTDTQYF.

This clone was picked up one time. V is TRBV29-1 and J is TRBJ1-2, with D tentatively TRBD1 (6 bases). The CDR3 loop spans 12 amino acids. Trimming cost V 7 bases and J 4 bases, with 13 bases left between them. Germline V gene lookup returns CDR1 SQVTM and CDR2 ANQGSEA. The CDR3 nucleotides read TGCAGCGCGATACAGGGCACCTATGGCTACACCTTC. Amino acids: CSAIQGTYGYTF. Using reference TRBV29-1 and TRBJ1-2 for the parts outside the CDR3, the full variable domain is SAVISQKPSRDICQRGTSLTIQCQVDSQVTMMFWYRQQPGQSLTLIATANQGSEATYESGFVIDKFPISRPNLTFSTLTVSNMSPEDSSIYLCSAIQGTYGYTFGSGTRLTVV.